This T cell receptor beta chain was captured in a study of graft-versus-host responses after intestinal transplantation. Study-level background: Each recipient received anti-thymocyte globulin induction, then tacrolimus and steroids for about three years. Study-level results: Within the allografts of patients who had graft-donor T cell macrochimerism, graft-versus-host to host-versus-graft clonal ratios were high. GvH clones surfaced in recipient marrow, some emerging earlier in ileum or blood.

As for this clone: Antigen unknown.

CDR1 is MGHDK, CDR2 SYGVNS, per germline. J gave up 3 bases and V 3 bases, and 10 bases lay outside the gene matches. CDR3 length equals 16 residues. Produced via immunoSEQ multiplex PCR; TCRdb's table is partial and in-frame only. The sample has more than 85,000 clones, just under 95% seen once. The chain carries TRBV25-1 and TRBJ1-1; 7 nucleotides align to TRBD1. Sequenced material: unstimulated CD8+ T cells sorted from spleen or lymph node cells, taken before transplant. This sequence originates from a human donor who was the organ donor for an intestinal transplant. The CDR3 sequence is CASSEWKRQGYTEAFF. CDR3 nucleotide sequence: TGTGCCAGCAGTGAGTGGAAGAGACAGGGCTACACTGAAGCTTTCTTT.